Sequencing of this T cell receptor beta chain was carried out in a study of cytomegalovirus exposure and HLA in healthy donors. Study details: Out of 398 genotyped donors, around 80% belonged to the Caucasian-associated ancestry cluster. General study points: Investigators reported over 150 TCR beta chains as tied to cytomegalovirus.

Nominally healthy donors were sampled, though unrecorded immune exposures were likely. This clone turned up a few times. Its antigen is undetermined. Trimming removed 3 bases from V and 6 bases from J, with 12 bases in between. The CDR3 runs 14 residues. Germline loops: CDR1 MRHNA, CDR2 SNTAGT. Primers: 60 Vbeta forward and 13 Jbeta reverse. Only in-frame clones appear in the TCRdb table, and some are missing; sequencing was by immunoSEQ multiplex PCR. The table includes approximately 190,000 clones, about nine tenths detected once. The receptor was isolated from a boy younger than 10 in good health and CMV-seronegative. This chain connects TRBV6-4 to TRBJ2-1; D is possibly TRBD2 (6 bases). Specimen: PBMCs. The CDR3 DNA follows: TGTGCCAGCAGTGAGAGTAGGGGAGGCAATGAGCAGTTCTTC. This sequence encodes CASSESRGGNEQFF.